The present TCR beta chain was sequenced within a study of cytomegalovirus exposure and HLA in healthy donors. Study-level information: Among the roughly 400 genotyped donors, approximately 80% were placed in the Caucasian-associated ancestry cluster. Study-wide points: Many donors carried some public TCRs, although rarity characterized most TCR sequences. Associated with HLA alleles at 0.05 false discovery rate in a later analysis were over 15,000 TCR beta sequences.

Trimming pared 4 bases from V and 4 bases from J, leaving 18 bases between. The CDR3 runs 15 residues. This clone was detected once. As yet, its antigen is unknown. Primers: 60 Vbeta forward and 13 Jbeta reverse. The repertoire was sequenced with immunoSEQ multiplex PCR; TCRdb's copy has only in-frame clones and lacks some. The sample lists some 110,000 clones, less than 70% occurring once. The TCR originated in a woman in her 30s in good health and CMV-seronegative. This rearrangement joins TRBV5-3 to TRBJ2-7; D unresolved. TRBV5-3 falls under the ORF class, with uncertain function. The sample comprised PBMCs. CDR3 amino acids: CARSDISDGSYEQYF. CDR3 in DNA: TGTGCCAGAAGCGACATCTCCGACGGCTCTTACGAGCAGTACTTC.